This entry concerns a single T cell receptor beta chain. This sample was taken from a study of radiotherapy plus CTLA-4 blockade in lung cancer. The method was immunoSEQ multiplex PCR; TCRdb's version includes in-frame clones alone and lacks a portion of them. The sample shows 47,000 or so clones, about 88% of them seen only once. Germline loops: CDR1 SNHLY, CDR2 FYNNEI. V dropped 4 bases and J dropped 4; count of bases not matched to a gene: 6. The CDR3 contains 15 residues. The source is a human donor with non-small cell lung cancer whose response to radiotherapy plus ipilimumab could not be evaluated. This sequence joins TRBV2 and TRBJ2-2; 7 bases align to TRBD1. The source was peripheral blood, collected from a patient treated with radiotherapy plus ipilimumab. The CDR3 DNA reads TGTGCCAGCAGTGGGGACAGCCGCAGCACCGGGGAGCTGTTTTTT. This gives the protein CASSGDSRSTGELFF. Complete variable domain (other parts from reference TRBV2 and TRBJ2-2): EPEVTQTPSHQVTQMGQEVILRCVPISNHLYFYWYRQILGQKVEFLVSFYNNEISEKSEIFDDQFSVERPDGSNFTLKIRSTKLEDSAMYFCASSGDSRSTGELFFGEGSRLTVL.